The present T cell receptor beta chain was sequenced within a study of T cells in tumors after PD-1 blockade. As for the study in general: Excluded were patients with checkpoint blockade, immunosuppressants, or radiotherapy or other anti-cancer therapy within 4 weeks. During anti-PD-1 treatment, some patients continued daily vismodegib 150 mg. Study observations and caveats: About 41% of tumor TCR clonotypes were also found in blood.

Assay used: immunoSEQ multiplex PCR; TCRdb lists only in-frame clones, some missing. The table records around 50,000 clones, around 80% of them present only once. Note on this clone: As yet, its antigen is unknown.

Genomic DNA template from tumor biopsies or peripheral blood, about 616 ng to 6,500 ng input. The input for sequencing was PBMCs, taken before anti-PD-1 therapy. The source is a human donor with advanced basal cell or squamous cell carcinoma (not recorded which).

The CDR3 DNA follows: TGCGCCAGCAGCCAAGGGGACGGATTTTCTAACTATGGCTACACCTTC. Amino acids: CASSQGDGFSNYGYTF. The rearrangement links TRBV4-1 to TRBJ1-2; possibly TRBD1 for D (5 bases). The CDR3 covers 16 residues. The V and J ends lost 1 base and 0 bases respectively, with 12 bases between them. Germline CDR1 is MGHRA and CDR2 is YSYEKL.